Given below is one TCR beta chain in context. The study drew participants aged about 18 to 89 years from roughly 25 US areas. Clinical history as reported by participants underpinned cohort assignment. This record belongs to a study of blood T cell repertoires in COVID-19. As for the study in general: Acute and convalescent COVID-19 samples came from the United States, Italy and Spain.

In the study's own analysis: It was from reference gene primer amplification that nucleated cell counts were estimated. Only in-frame clones appear in the TCRdb table, and some are missing; sequencing was by immunoSEQ multiplex PCR. V, J and clone size were drawn from that table, and D and trimming were deduced from the DNA. The sample yields 260,000 or so clones, 85% to 90% seen once. J was trimmed by 6 bases and V by 3 bases; bases with no gene match: 15. The length of the CDR3 is 17 residues. Per germline, CDR1 SEHNR and CDR2 FQNEAQ (reference sequence). Sequenced: PBMCs or T cells enriched from blood (not recorded which). This receptor was taken from a man aged 18 to 35 who had recovered from COVID-19. The V call is TRBV7-9, the J call TRBJ1-2; 8 nucleotides agree with TRBD1. CDR3 residues: CASSFEGTGGLGNGYTF. As DNA, the CDR3 is TGTGCCAGCAGCTTTGAGGGAACAGGGGGGCTCGGGAATGGCTACACCTTC.